This is a list of T cell receptor beta chains from one sample in a study of vaccination and CD4 T cells after COVID-19. TCRdb ran MiXCR on the PCR reads and lists one entry per CDR3 protein. Seen here are 20,000 to 25,000 distinct CDR3 sequences, 67% observed once, and the top ten hold under 20%. Antigen specificity for these receptors is unknown. The specimen was CD4+ T cells from blood, cultured in vitro, collected after SARS-CoV-2 vaccination. The origin of the receptors is a human donor who received a COVID-19 vaccine. CDR3s include the opening cysteine and the closing phenylalanine or tryptophan. A D gene is named only where the DNA matches it firmly. Not every row has a clone size; where given, it reads once, few, many or a size class.

d_call	v_call	j_call	cdr3_length	clone_size	cdr3_aa	cdr3_nt
TRBD2	TRBV30	TRBJ2-1	14	-	CAWSVTSGYNEQFF	TGTGCCTGGAGTGTAACTAGCGGCTACAATGAGCAGTTCTTC
TRBD2	TRBV7-9	TRBJ2-3	17	-	CASSPLFSGGGTDTQYF	TGTGCCAGCAGCCCACTCTTTAGCGGGGGGGGCACAGATACGCAGTATTTT
TRBD1	TRBV28	TRBJ2-7	15	-	CASSATGTGSYEQYF	TGTGCCAGCAGTGCAACCGGGACAGGGTCCTACGAGCAGTACTTC
-	TRBV21-1	TRBJ1-3	16	few	CASRKKGATGGNTIYF	TGTGCCAGCAGGAAAAAGGGGGCGACGGGGGGAAACACCATATATTTT
-	TRBV5-4	TRBJ2-5	16	-	CASSSGRSGTKETQYF	TGTGCCAGCAGCTCCGGACGGAGCGGAACCAAAGAGACCCAGTACTTC
-	TRBV2	TRBJ2-1	18	-	CASSERSRVPSSYNEQFF	TGTGCCAGCAGTGAGAGGAGCAGGGTTCCAAGCTCCTACAATGAGCAGTTCTTC
TRBD1	TRBV6-5	TRBJ1-1	15	-	CASSSPGQGLGEAFF	TGTGCCAGCAGTTCACCGGGACAGGGTTTGGGTGAAGCTTTCTTT
-	TRBV27	TRBJ2-2	17	-	CASSTLAGASHTGELFF	TGTGCCAGCAGCACCCTGGCGGGGGCGTCCCACACCGGGGAGCTGTTTTTT
-	TRBV21-1	TRBJ1-5	19	-	CASSPKAEAGRHSNQPQHF	TGTGCCAGCAGCCCGAAGGCCGAGGCAGGCAGACATAGCAATCAGCCCCAGCATTTT
-	TRBV6-5	TRBJ1-5	15	once	CASRYAQDSSQPQHF	TGTGCCAGCAGGTACGCTCAGGACAGCAGTCAGCCCCAGCATTTT
-	TRBV2	TRBJ2-3	16	-	CASSGGWGTGTDTQYF	TGTGCCAGCAGTGGGGGTTGGGGAACGGGCACAGATACGCAGTATTTT
-	TRBV7-3	TRBJ1-5	13	-	CASSRDGNQPQHF	TGTGCCAGCAGCAGGGATGGCAATCAGCCCCAGCATTTT
-	TRBV30	TRBJ1-4	14	once	CAWRVRGAGEKLFF	TGTGCCTGGAGGGTCAGGGGCGCGGGTGAAAAACTGTTTTTT
-	TRBV29-1	TRBJ2-3	11	few	CSVAVSNTQYF	TGCAGCGTTGCAGTTTCGAATACGCAGTATTTT
-	TRBV6-1	TRBJ2-7	12	-	CASSADLRGQYF	TGTGCCAGCAGTGCGGACCTACGTGGGCAGTACTTC
TRBD1	TRBV20-1	TRBJ1-5	15	-	CSASFNRGVNQPQHF	TGCAGTGCTAGTTTTAACAGGGGGGTCAATCAGCCCCAGCATTTT
TRBD1	TRBV5-6	TRBJ1-2	15	-	CASRGTDAANYGYTF	TGTGCCAGCAGGGGGACAGATGCAGCTAACTATGGCTACACCTTC
TRBD1	TRBV30	TRBJ1-3	14	-	CAWSAGGSGNTIYF	TGTGCCTGGAGTGCAGGGGGCTCTGGAAACACCATATATTTT
-	TRBV20-1	TRBJ2-1	17	few	CSAILYFPINSYNEQFF	TGCAGTGCTATACTATACTTCCCCATTAACTCCTACAATGAGCAGTTCTTC
-	TRBV6-1	TRBJ1-5	13	-	CASSTPPQQPQHF	TGTGCCAGCAGCACACCTCCTCAGCAGCCCCAGCATTTT
-	TRBV19	TRBJ1-1	14	few	CASSIVGANTEAFF	TGTGCCAGTAGTATAGTCGGCGCTAACACTGAAGCTTTCTTT
-	TRBV27	TRBJ2-7	16	few	CASSTRRSQISYEQYF	TGTGCCAGCAGTACCCGTCGGAGTCAGATCTCCTACGAGCAGTACTTC
TRBD1	TRBV5-5	TRBJ1-6	16	-	CASSPNAQGEGSPLHF	TGTGCCAGCAGTCCCAACGCTCAGGGGGAGGGCTCACCCCTCCACTTT
-	TRBV6-1	TRBJ1-5	16	few	CASTPRRLISNQPQHF	TGTGCCAGCACTCCCCGTCGGTTGATTAGCAATCAGCCCCAGCATTTT
-	TRBV7-9	TRBJ2-3	14	few	CASRRAQGTDTQYF	TGTGCCAGCAGACGAGCTCAGGGCACAGATACGCAGTATTTT
TRBD1	TRBV3-1	TRBJ2-3	16	-	CASSLLSGTGLDTQYF	TGTGCCAGCAGCCTTCTTTCCGGGACAGGGTTAGATACGCAGTATTTT
TRBD2	TRBV11-2	TRBJ2-5	14	-	CASSVLAGSETQYF	TGTGCCAGCAGCGTCCTAGCGGGGTCGGAGACCCAGTACTTC
TRBD2	TRBV19	TRBJ2-5	18	-	CASSIGWRQRGGLGAQYF	TGTGCCAGTAGTATAGGGTGGAGGCAGCGGGGCGGACTGGGAGCCCAGTACTTC
-	TRBV18	TRBJ1-1	15	-	CASSPLSGRNTEAFF	TGTGCCAGCTCACCACTCTCGGGGAGGAACACTGAAGCTTTCTTT
-	TRBV7-3	TRBJ2-3	16	few	CASSLSPRGSTDTQYF	TGTGCCAGCAGCTTAAGCCCACGGGGGAGCACAGATACGCAGTATTTT
-	TRBV15	TRBJ1-3	16	-	CATSRDRQSSGNTIYF	TGTGCCACCAGCAGGGACAGACAGAGCTCTGGAAACACCATATATTTT
-	TRBV27	TRBJ2-6	13	-	CASSHTGANVLTF	TGTGCCAGCAGTCACACTGGGGCCAACGTCCTGACTTTC
-	TRBV10-1	TRBJ1-4	13	-	CASSVSRREKLFF	TGCGCCAGCAGTGTTTCTCGACGGGAAAAACTGTTTTTT
TRBD1	TRBV2	TRBJ2-7	12	-	CASSRTGDEQYF	TGTGCCAGCAGTAGGACAGGGGACGAGCAGTACTTC
TRBD1	TRBV6-5	TRBJ1-1	14	-	CASSYTRQGLEAFF	TGTGCCAGCAGTTACACAAGACAGGGGCTGGAAGCTTTCTTT
-	TRBV24-1	TRBJ2-2	15	once	CATSGTDRNTGELFF	TGTGCCACCAGTGGTACAGACAGAAACACCGGGGAGCTGTTTTTT
TRBD2	TRBV27	TRBJ2-1	16	-	CASSPSGGQAYNEQFF	TGTGCCAGCAGTCCGTCGGGGGGGCAGGCTTACAATGAGCAGTTCTTC
TRBD1	TRBV30	TRBJ1-6	15	once	CAWRVAGTAYSPLHF	TGTGCCTGGAGGGTGGCCGGGACAGCCTATTCACCCCTCCACTTT